This is a list of T cell receptor beta chains from one sample in a study of Ad26.COV2.S vaccination and SARS-CoV-2 variants. The table came from immunoSEQ multiplex PCR; TCRdb's copy has only in-frame clones and leaves some out. The sample lists about 350,000 clones; roughly nine tenths were seen once. The sequenced sample was peripheral blood, obtained after recovery from COVID-19. The receptors derive from a human donor who had recovered from COVID-19. Both conserved end residues are part of each CDR3. A D gene is named only where the DNA matches it firmly. Clone size, where shown, is once, few, many, or a class for clones that have expanded.

clone_size | j_call | d_call | v_call | cdr3_aa | cdr3_nt
. | TRBJ2-2 | TRBD1 | TRBV7-9 | CASTRTGGGTGELFF | TGTGCCAGCACCAGGACAGGGGGGGGCACCGGGGAGCTGTTTTTT
. | TRBJ1-4 | . | TRBV5-5 | CASSLSARLAPATTNEKLFF | TGTGCCAGCAGCTTGTCGGCTCGTCTTGCCCCCGCGACAACTAATGAAAAACTGTTTTTT
. | TRBJ1-1 | TRBD1 | TRBV27 | CASSPRTGKGVIVGEAFF | TGTGCCAGCAGTCCGAGGACAGGGAAGGGAGTTATTGTGGGTGAAGCTTTCTTT
. | TRBJ2-3 | . | TRBV12-3/TRBV12-4 | CASSLGQFRTQYF | TGTGCCAGCAGTTTGGGACAATTTCGGACGCAGTATTTT
. | TRBJ1-2 | . | TRBV4-1 | CASSQDVDGHNYGYTF | TGCGCCAGCAGCCAAGACGTAGACGGTCATAACTATGGCTACACCTTC
. | TRBJ1-4 | . | TRBV27 | CASSLGTTNEKLFF | TGTGCCAGCAGTTTGGGTACAACTAATGAAAAACTGTTTTTT
. | TRBJ1-1 | . | TRBV19 | CASSIAGIGTEAFF | TGTGCCAGTAGTATTGCGGGTATCGGCACTGAAGCTTTCTTT
once | TRBJ2-1 | . | TRBV5-6 | CASSLGTSYNEQFF | TGTGCCAGCAGCTTGGGGACCTCCTACAATGAGCAGTTCTTC
. | TRBJ1-6 | TRBD1 | TRBV5-1 | CASSLEGDSYLGSPLHF | TGCGCCAGCAGCTTGGAGGGGGACAGTTACTTGGGATCACCCCTCCACTTT
. | TRBJ1-2 | . | TRBV5-6 | CASSLVTGSETF | TGTGCCAGCAGCTTGGTCACGGGATCTGAAACCTTC
. | TRBJ2-7 | . | TRBV6-5 | CASKFRRGPLGEQYF | TGTGCCAGCAAATTTCGGCGGGGGCCCCTCGGCGAGCAGTACTTC
. | TRBJ1-5 | . | TRBV5-1 | CASSLASGGLLKRPQHF | TGCGCCAGCAGCTTGGCCTCTGGTGGACTTCTCAAGCGGCCCCAGCATTTT
. | TRBJ2-3 | TRBD2 | TRBV18 | CASSPYGRGGTDTQYF | TGTGCCAGCTCACCGTATGGTCGGGGGGGCACAGATACGCAGTATTTT
. | TRBJ1-1 | . | TRBV6-5 | CASSYEGGRTEAFF | TGTGCCAGCAGTTACGAGGGGGGCCGAACTGAAGCTTTCTTT
. | TRBJ2-3 | . | TRBV7-3 | CASSPLGGPPDTQYF | TGTGCCAGCAGCCCCCTCGGGGGTCCCCCAGATACGCAGTATTTT
. | TRBJ2-3 | TRBD1 | TRBV19 | CASSIVGQGATDTQYF | TGTGCCAGTAGTATAGTGGGACAGGGGGCAACAGATACGCAGTATTTT
. | TRBJ1-2 | TRBD1 | TRBV29-1 | CSVEDQGAGGYTF | TGCAGCGTTGAAGATCAGGGGGCCGGTGGCTACACCTTC
. | TRBJ1-2 | TRBD1 | TRBV7-8 | CASSQSTGTNYGYTF | TGTGCCAGCAGCCAATCGACAGGGACTAACTATGGCTACACCTTC
. | TRBJ1-1 | . | TRBV4-1 | CASSQAGGPLNTEAFF | TGCGCCAGCAGCCAAGCCGGGGGGCCTTTGAACACTGAAGCTTTCTTT
. | TRBJ2-1 | TRBD2 | TRBV2 | CASSGLAGGPNEQFF | TGTGCCAGCAGTGGACTAGCGGGGGGGCCGAATGAGCAGTTCTTC
. | TRBJ1-2 | TRBD1 | TRBV10-2 | CASRQGDYGYTF | TGCGCCAGTCGTCAGGGGGACTATGGCTACACCTTC
. | TRBJ1-1 | TRBD1 | TRBV9 | CASSVGPGQGPEAFF | TGTGCCAGCAGCGTAGGCCCCGGACAGGGCCCTGAAGCTTTCTTT
once | TRBJ1-2 | . | TRBV9 | CASSGAIASANYGYTF | TGTGCCAGCAGCGGGGCAATAGCCTCTGCTAACTATGGCTACACCTTC
. | TRBJ1-5 | TRBD1 | TRBV5-8 | CASRTTGQGNQPQHF | TGTGCCAGCAGAACGACAGGGCAGGGGAATCAGCCCCAGCATTTT
. | TRBJ2-1 | . | TRBV10-3 | CAISDQGQNEQFF | TGTGCCATCAGTGACCAAGGACAAAATGAGCAGTTCTTC
. | TRBJ1-1 | TRBD1 | TRBV18 | CASSPTGHQGGDTEAFF | TGTGCCAGCTCACCAACGGGACACCAGGGGGGTGACACTGAAGCTTTCTTT
few | TRBJ2-2 | . | TRBV6-2/TRBV6-3 | CASSPPTNTGELFF | TGTGCCAGCAGTCCCCCCACGAACACCGGGGAGCTGTTTTTT
. | TRBJ1-6 | . | TRBV6-1 | CASSERAQSPLHF | TGTGCCAGCAGTGAGAGAGCCCAGTCACCCCTCCACTTT
. | TRBJ1-6 | . | TRBV19 | CASSIGIVSAGHNSPLHF | TGTGCCAGTAGTATCGGTATAGTATCGGCAGGGCATAATTCACCCCTCCACTTT
. | TRBJ1-4 | TRBD1 | TRBV5-1 | CASSPHSGGGNEKLFF | TGCGCCAGCAGCCCGCACTCAGGGGGCGGAAATGAAAAACTGTTTTTT
few | TRBJ2-7 | . | TRBV6-6 | CASSQLLAGGPYEQYF | TGTGCCAGCAGTCAGCTCCTGGCGGGCGGTCCCTACGAGCAGTACTTC
. | TRBJ1-2 | . | TRBV19 | CASSIAKTEGGYTF | TGTGCCAGTAGTATAGCGAAGACCGAGGGAGGCTACACCTTC
. | TRBJ1-1 | . | TRBV6-5 | CASSRQANTEAFF | TGTGCCAGCAGTCGACAGGCGAACACTGAAGCTTTCTTT
. | TRBJ2-2 | . | TRBV9 | CASSASRGGVFIGELFF | TGTGCCAGCAGCGCCTCCCGTGGCGGGGTTTTCATCGGGGAGCTGTTTTTT
. | TRBJ1-2 | . | TRBV27 | CASSLSKRNGYTF | TGTGCCAGCAGTTTATCGAAGCGAAATGGCTACACCTTC
. | TRBJ2-3 | . | TRBV7-3 | CASSSIQPSTDTQYF | TGTGCCAGCAGCTCAATACAGCCCAGCACAGATACGCAGTATTTT
. | TRBJ2-7 | . | TRBV6-5 | CASNRDPSSYEQYF | TGTGCCAGCAACAGGGACCCAAGCTCCTACGAGCAGTACTTC
. | TRBJ2-7 | . | TRBV5-4 | CASSFELFDVVQYF | TGTGCCAGCAGCTTTGAACTTTTTGATGTGGTGCAGTACTTC
. | TRBJ1-2 | . | TRBV15 | CATSSWQGDGYTF | TGTGCCACCAGCAGCTGGCAAGGCGATGGCTACACCTTC
. | TRBJ1-4 | . | TRBV4-1 | CASSQAARAGGEKLFF | TGCGCCAGCAGCCAAGCTGCCAGGGCCGGGGGTGAAAAACTGTTTTTT
. | TRBJ1-6 | . | TRBV21-1 | CASSKAGQVCLDSPLHF | TGTGCCAGCAGCAAGGCTGGACAGGTGTGCCTCGATTCACCCCTCCACTTT
once | TRBJ2-5 | TRBD2 | TRBV14 | CASSRSGGGIRRTQYF | TGTGCCAGCAGCCGGTCTGGCGGGGGGATCCGACGGACCCAGTACTTC
. | TRBJ2-3 | . | TRBV10-3 | CAIGADYTDTQYF | TGTGCCATCGGGGCGGACTACACAGATACGCAGTATTTT
. | TRBJ2-5 | TRBD1 | TRBV9 | CASSEGTGEGETQYF | TGTGCCAGCAGCGAGGGGACAGGCGAAGGTGAGACCCAGTACTTC
. | TRBJ1-5 | . | TRBV18 | CASSHYSDSNQPQHF | TGTGCCAGCTCACACTACAGTGATAGCAATCAGCCCCAGCATTTT